The clone carrying this T cell receptor beta chain was detected only a few times. Antigen: not known. Repertoires were generated with immunoSEQ multiplex PCR, while TCRdb's copy carries only in-frame clones and drops some. The sample contains 130,000 to 150,000 clones, about 80% of which appear only once. This sample is part of a study of cytotoxic CD8 clonotypes in ibrutinib-treated CLL. Study context: Included were 11 relapsed/refractory and about 14 treatment-naive patients, of whom 17 were IGHV unmutated. Study-wide results and caveats: Under therapy, public clonotypes either contracted or stayed stable, and they were uncommon.

The source was PBMCs, collected after 12 months of ibrutinib treatment. The receptor comes from a human donor with chronic lymphocytic leukemia.

Written as DNA, the CDR3 is TGTGCCAGTAGTACTAAATTCGGGAGCGGGTACGAGCAGTACTTC. Translation: CASSTKFGSGYEQYF. The rearrangement joins TRBV19 to TRBJ2-7, with D possibly TRBD2 on 6 matching bases. V was cut by 4 bases and J by 4 bases, with 17 bases left in between. CDR1 is LNHDA and CDR2 is SQIVND in the germline V gene (reference sequence). There are 15 residues in the CDR3.